A single TCR beta chain is shown here with its context. Distinct nucleotide sequences in the sample also encode this CDR3. This record belongs to a study of OX40 agonist ivuxolimab in advanced cancers. Sequencing used immunoSEQ multiplex PCR; TCRdb keeps in-frame clones, though not all of them. The sample lists 85,000 to 130,000 clones, about nine tenths seen once, with roughly 0.5% in the top ten. In germline, CDR1 is MNHEY, CDR2 SMNVEV (reference sequence). V was shortened by 3 bases and J by 6 bases, with 10 bases between the two germline ends. The CDR3 spans 13 residues. Patients were excluded for autoimmune disease history or systemic immunosuppression.

The sequence was obtained from an adult with an advanced solid tumor such as melanoma, head and neck, liver or kidney cancer. The J gene is TRBJ2-3, the V gene TRBV27, with D maybe TRBD2 (5 bases). This specimen was CD4+ or CD8+ T cells sorted from blood, taken in a trial of the OX40 agonist ivuxolimab. The CDR3 region is CASSFREGDTQYF. The DNA for the CDR3 is TGTGCCAGCAGTTTCCGGGAAGGGGATACGCAGTATTTT.